These T cell receptor beta chains were read from a single sample in a study of CXCR3-negative and CXCR3-positive naive CD8 T cells. TCRdb re-called the 5' RACE reads and catalogs CDR3 proteins one per entry, DNA excluded. The sample table includes 120,000 to 150,000 distinct CDR3 sequences. Sequenced material: naive CXCR3+ CD8+ T cells from blood. The receptors here all came from a human donor in good health. Some clones in this sample may be carry-over from other donors' samples. Both conserved end residues are part of each CDR3. Each record gives: V gene, J gene, CDR3 protein.

>TRBV5-1|TRBJ2-7
CASSLGGQGPSYEQYF
>TRBV29-1|TRBJ1-1
CSVDGVGDRYTEAFF
>TRBV5-1|TRBJ2-3
CASSWGPSTDTQYF
>TRBV15|TRBJ2-7
CATSRGGVSYEQYF
>TRBV28|TRBJ2-5
CASSDGGGYQETQYF
>TRBV27|TRBJ1-1
CASSLSKNMNTEAFF
>TRBV29-1|TRBJ2-1
CSVGQGDEQFF
>TRBV4-1|TRBJ2-1
CASSPQGQEANNEQFF
>TRBV7-8|TRBJ1-2
CASSLEGGLGYGYTF
>TRBV19|TRBJ1-1
CASSTTGGSTEAFF
>TRBV6-2/TRBV6-3|TRBJ2-3
CASSLLAAGTDTQYF
>TRBV15|TRBJ2-1
CATSRVGTSGLTSEQFF
>TRBV13|TRBJ1-1
CASRYAGGGLTEAFF
>TRBV9|TRBJ2-1
CASRPGTGGVDEQFF
>TRBV7-9|TRBJ1-1
CATSPGGGDTEAFF
>TRBV15|TRBJ2-3
CATSREGRGGRDTQYF
>TRBV4-3|TRBJ2-4
CASSQEGTPGNIQYF
>TRBV5-5|TRBJ2-7
CASSPKQTTYEQYF
>TRBV29-1|TRBJ2-7
CSVRFPISYEQYF
>TRBV12-5|TRBJ2-5
CASGFFPTGAQETQYF
>TRBV7-8|TRBJ2-2
CASSPEENTGELFF
>TRBV7-8|TRBJ2-7
CASSLRGCGDF
>TRBV4-2|TRBJ2-1
CASSQVELSHDDEQFF
>TRBV7-3|TRBJ2-1
CASSNSGGSYNEQFF
>TRBV5-5|TRBJ2-1
CASSTSRDRENEQFF
>TRBV29-1|TRBJ2-2
CSVQGLAGANTGELFF
>TRBV4-2|TRBJ2-7
CASSPGGGYEQYF
>TRBV5-1|TRBJ2-7
CASSSLPGTGRRDEQYF
>TRBV13|TRBJ2-1
CASSFTTSSYNEQFF
>TRBV4-3|TRBJ2-1
CASSQEPRGSYNEQFF
>TRBV28|TRBJ2-7
CASSLWGRGQGEQYF
>TRBV7-9|TRBJ1-2
CASSLSDGYTF
>TRBV29-1|TRBJ1-2
CSVDRGTERTNYGYTF
>TRBV28|TRBJ1-5
CASSLTGLFSNQPQHF
>TRBV28|TRBJ1-5
CASSPRTGGQPQHF
>TRBV5-1|TRBJ2-2
CASSSNSDGSGELFF
>TRBV5-1|TRBJ2-3
CASSLNAGGSPDTQYF
>TRBV7-9|TRBJ2-3
CASSLELRGKTDTQYF
>TRBV20-1|TRBJ2-3
CSARKGTSTDTQYF
>TRBV5-5|TRBJ2-3
CASSHGQPGLAASTDTQYF
>TRBV20-1|TRBJ2-7
CSASRTESYEQYF
>TRBV29-1|TRBJ2-1
CSVEWWTGGDNEQFF
>TRBV4-1|TRBJ2-7
CASSHLQGRSYEQYF
>TRBV29-1|TRBJ2-7
CSVELTGDEQYF
>TRBV7-9|TRBJ2-3
CASSWGGTTDTQYF
>TRBV11-1|TRBJ1-1
CASSLAPANTEAFF
>TRBV9|TRBJ2-5
CASSGDRGAYQETQYF
>TRBV4-3|TRBJ1-2
CASSQDPLAEHINYGYTF
>TRBV28|TRBJ2-5
CASSWSRTETQYF
>TRBV28|TRBJ1-6
CASAVAGDNSPLHF